Below, one T cell receptor beta chain is given with its context. This clonotype was seen many times. Its antigen is unknown. No quality values exist for individual bases; no much larger clone is one base distant. The data derive from a study of Graves' ophthalmopathy and Graves' hyperthyroidism (dated by TCRdb to between 2018 and 2020). Context from the whole study: Peripheral blood was collected before any treatment was given, at the time of initial diagnosis. The study used TCR beta repertoire signatures to distinguish Graves' ophthalmopathy from Graves' hyperthyroidism and to predict progression to ophthalmopathy. In total, 120 to 150 blood samples were TCR-sequenced: approximately 42 ophthalmopathy, some 72 hyperthyroidism and some 17 hyperthyroidism-to-ophthalmopathy patients. To explore V-J signatures that separate ophthalmopathy from hyperthyroidism, a discovery set of more than 95 patients was enrolled, consisting of 40 to 45 with ophthalmopathy and some 59 with stable hyperthyroidism. An independent validation cohort comprised 18 hyperthyroidism patients and over 15 patients who later progressed from hyperthyroidism to ophthalmopathy. T-cell repertoires of thyroid tissue and blood were compared in over five hyperthyroidism patients. Following sample collection, hyperthyroidism patients were given methimazole at a starting dose of 30 mg daily, and ophthalmopathy patients were given high-dose intravenous methylprednisolone. For training and testing, the 110 or so patients in the discovery cohort were randomly divided in a 7:3 ratio. Broad study findings and their caveats: In cross-validation, the 13-signature model distinguished ophthalmopathy from stable hyperthyroidism with 87.88% sensitivity and about 81% specificity, while in the test set the corresponding values were approximately 79% and 70%. Sample size was not statistically predetermined, and group allocation was not concealed from the investigators. In validation, the model predicted ophthalmopathy progression with 55% to 71% sensitivity and less than 80% specificity; roughly 11 predicted patients were CT-confirmed with GO in a median of 6.5 months. Most expanded thyroid clonotypes with frequency above 0.001 were also detected in blood, suggesting blood repertoires may reflect the thyroid immune response.

For repertoire sequencing, the TCR beta CDR3 regions were amplified from RNA transcripts. HTBI primers and the Qiagen OneStep RT-PCR kit were used in a first-round RT-PCR, which was followed by a second-round multiplex PCR, size selection and purification. Sequencing of the libraries was carried out on an Illumina HiSeq2000 in paired-end mode with 100 bp reads. The original pipeline was this. SOAPnuke was used to process the reads, removing any read that contained adapters or uncalled bases, had a mean Phred below 15, or lacked an exact match to the constant primer or identifier. COPE v1.2.5 was used to merge high-quality paired reads. Each unique nucleotide sequence was treated as a clonotype, and MiTCR v1.1 was used to align the clonotypes to the IMGT TRB V, D and J references. The analysis was limited to V-J combinations with a frequency above 0.0001, which together covered roughly 99% of repertoires. A TCR clonal expansion and chaos score per V-J combination was defined as the ratio of F50 clonal expansion to chaos observed in the TCRdist matrix. Welch's t-statistics and random forest were used to reduce the features to about twelve V-J combinations, which were then used as input to a naive Bayes classifier. The Morisita-Horn index was used to measure how similar the thyroid and blood repertoires were. In TCRdb, the public reads were trimmed at Q25 with fastp and aligned with MiXCR, with productive beta chains retained. One record per CDR3 amino acid sequence lists the most common genes and DNA. The V and J calls, along with clone size, are taken from TCRdb and not from the paper's own processing. The sample records about 210,000 distinct CDR3 sequences, approximately 29% of which are singletons. 9.1% of the sample is taken by the ten largest.

The CDR3 contains 15 residues, cysteine and phenylalanine counted. CDR3 DNA is the only sequence kept; it has 45 bases, read in frame from the first base. CDR1 and CDR2 are drawn from the germline V gene: ENHRY, SYGVKD. V is clipped by 6 bases and J by 0 bases, and the sequence between their germline boundaries is 14 bases long. Patients with ophthalmopathy had moderately to severely active disease, with a Clinical Activity Score of 3 or more, a NOSPECS grade of 4 or more, and a disease duration of less than 3 months. Anyone with other autoimmune diseases, uncontrolled infections, pregnancy or lactation was excluded from the study. Diagnosis relied on clinical symptoms, serum thyroxine, TRAb, thyroid ultrasound and orbital computed tomography. Using Ficoll-Paque density gradient centrifugation, PBMCs were isolated from 9.5 to 10 ml of fresh peripheral blood. Total RNA was extracted with Trizol reagent and quality-checked on an Agilent 2100 Bioanalyzer.

The sequence is built from TRBV10-3 and TRBJ1-1, with TRBD1 as a weak D call on 6 bases. Sequenced material: peripheral blood. The receptor was derived from a man aged 45-60 years with Graves' ophthalmopathy. Donor details come from another sample of the same person, matched by shared clones. The CDR3 sequence is CAIRSGHLMNTEAFF. DNA sequence: TGTGCCATCAGGTCGGGACATCTCATGAACACTGAAGCTTTCTTT.